This T cell receptor (beta chain) is from a study of human T cells and chemical hapten exposure (dated by TCRdb to about 2021). About the full investigation: For sensitization, 2% DPC in acetone was applied to a roughly 2 cm by roughly 2 cm area of upper inner arm skin. Patient blood was sampled pre-sensitization (week 0) and at 2, 6 and about 24 weeks after DPC sensitization. Blood for TCR sequencing was provided by twenty-nine alopecia patients at one to four time points (pre-sensitization, 2, 6 and 24 weeks). Patch testing was performed on the upper back with Finn chambers containing 0.01% DPC, and the patch tests were scored after 6 days according to International Contact Dermatitis Research Group standards. Libraries were pooled for sequencing, and variation in per-sample TCR yields was attributed mainly to small differences in library volumes within the pool. The study tracked peripheral blood TCR repertoire changes in vivo during primary and secondary sensitization to the hapten diphenylcyclopropenone (DPC) in alopecia patients. Throughout the study period of 20 to 30 weeks, patients also received therapeutic DPC doses to the scalp every week. Alopecia areata with under or over 50% scalp involvement, alopecia totalis and alopecia universalis were represented in the patient cohort, which was mostly female. Results and caveats for the whole study, not just this receptor: A positive correlation was found between the number of PT1 expanded TCRs and patch test score, with significance reached at thresholds 8, 16 and 32 but not 4. DPC sensitization did not change how many TCRs were above 1 in 1000 frequency, and no evidence was found of alterations in global repertoire structure. Because every patient had alopecia, a presumed autoimmune disease, the patients' immune response might differ from that of healthy individuals. After repeated subsampling, the strength of the expansion versus patch-test correlation and the threshold at which it became significant changed. Expanded TCRs formed significantly more large CDR3 similarity clusters than pre-sensitization or healthy control sets, consistent with antigen-driven responses.

Explained via the paper, the time point label denotes: patch test 3, about 24 weeks after DPC sensitization. The treatment or condition label corresponds to: therapeutic diphenylcyclopropenone sensitization with weekly scalp DPC. Blood at each patch-test visit was drawn before the patch test was applied. Patients were considered eligible if aged 18 to 70, diagnosed with alopecia and deemed suitable for DPC therapy, and patients were excluded if pregnant. Total RNA was extracted from unfractionated whole blood that had been collected in Tempus Blood RNA tubes. This clonotype was seen a handful of times. Its target antigen remains unknown. Base qualities were left out, and no much larger clone turns up one base away. Libraries came from RACE. The instrument given in TCRdb is NextSeq 500. During library preparation, unique molecular identifiers were attached to individual cDNA molecules so that TCRs could be counted in a quantitative, reproducible way. For every blood RNA sample, sequencing covered both the TCR alpha and TCR beta chains. As for the original processing: The median number of TCRs per sample was 95,638, ranging from about 20,000 to 700,000. The Decombinator software suite was used to annotate the V, J and CDR3 of the TCR reads. To make PS versus PT1 abundance plots, every sample was subsampled to the same number of TCRs (28,000). TCRs were defined as expanded if absent before sensitization and observed at least eight times at the 2-week time point. Using fastp at Q25 and MiXCR, TCRdb reprocessed the public reads and kept productive beta chains. All rows with the same CDR3 protein become a single entry with the most common DNA and genes. Here the V and J calls rest on TCRdb's processing, not on the authors' analysis. The sample has 150,000 to 200,000 distinct CDR3 sequences on record, around a quarter of them singletons. The ten largest clones add up to roughly 2% of the sample.

Sequencing was performed on whole blood, taken in connection with sensitization to the hapten diphenylcyclopropenone (DPC). This receptor was identified in a woman aged 18-29 years with alopecia areata. Some clones in this sample may be carry-over from other donors' samples.

CDR3 region: CASSPGLGQQETQYF. In nucleotide form, the sequence is TGCGCCAGCAGCCCTGGGCTGGGACAGCAAGAGACCCAGTACTTC. The chain is made from TRBV4-3 and TRBJ2-5, with 7 junctional bases fitting TRBD1. The germline V gene provides CDR1 LGHNA and CDR2 YSLEER. The V end gives up 4 bases and the J end 2 bases, leaving 7 bases in the junction not matched to a gene. The CDR3 spans 15 residues, from the cysteine through the phenylalanine. Only CDR3 DNA is held: 45 bases, read in frame from base 1.